This TCR beta chain was retrieved from a study of chemoradiotherapy in HPV16-positive cancers. The wider study: A couple of HPV16-positive patients' cells yielded candidate HPV-specific clones and common motifs. Study observations and caveats: Candidate HPV-specific clones and E7-related TCR motifs grew in tumor during treatment.

Clones were read by immunoSEQ multiplex PCR, and TCRdb kept only the in-frame ones, dropping some. There are some 12,000 clones in the sample; about 81% occur only once, and 1.1% lies in the top ten. Repeated repertoire sampling spanned the course of chemoradiotherapy. The CDR3 runs to 16 residues. Germline CDR1 SGHVS, CDR2 FNYEAQ. The trim removed 5 bases at V and 2 bases at J, leaving 8 bases unmatched. This clone was detected only a few times. Its specificity is not known. Sample collection occurred from a patient who underwent chemoradiotherapy. The chain combines TRBV7-6 with TRBJ2-2; 7 positions match TRBD1. The TCR originated in a human donor with HPV-associated anogenital cancer. DNA for the CDR3: TGTGCCAGCAGCAAGACTGGGACAGTAAACACCGGGGAGCTGTTTTTT. As protein: CASSKTGTVNTGELFF. The variable domain in full, completed from reference TRBV7-6 and TRBJ2-2, reads GAGVSQSPRYKVTKRGQDVALRCDPISGHVSLYWYRQALGQGPEFLTYFNYEAQQDKSGLPNDRFSAERPEGSISTLTIQRTEQRDSAMYRCASSKTGTVNTGELFFGEGSRLTVL.